A single sample is the source of the 21 T cell receptor beta chains below, sequenced in a study of blood T cell repertoires in COVID-19 (dated by TCRdb to between 2020 and 2021). Library creation used the immunoSEQ multiplex PCR assay. The table was pulled from immuneACCESS by TCRdb, which kept in-frame rearrangements only. Such tables lose some clones; where checked, under half of the loss comes from unresolved V genes, and the rest has no known cause. The sample table shows 140,000 or so clones, and about 90% are seen once. The ten largest clonotypes hold 10% to 12% of the sample. The sequenced sample consisted of PBMCs or T cells enriched from blood (not recorded which). The receptors derive from a man in his fifties or sixties who had recovered from COVID-19.

V gene TRBV27 combines with J gene TRBJ2-1; 7 nucleotides align to TRBD2. Losses at the gene ends were 5 bases for V and 7 bases for J; bases not matched to a gene: 8. The CDR3 runs 14 residues. The V gene's germline CDR1 is MNHEY and CDR2 SMNVEV (reference sequence). CDR3 region: CASSNREERNEQFF. CDR3 nucleotide sequence: TGTGCCAGCAGTAACCGGGAGGAGAGAAATGAGCAGTTCTTC.

This rearrangement joins TRBV30 to TRBJ2-7; tentative D call: TRBD2 (6 bases). Germline V gene sequence: CDR1 GTSNPN, CDR2 SVGIG (reference sequence). V lost 4 bases, J lost 6 bases, and 16 bases lay in between. The length of the CDR3 is 13 residues. CDR3 DNA sequence: TGTGCCTGGATGTTGGCCGGGGGATTCGAGCAGTACTTC. This gives the protein CAWMLAGGFEQYF.

The rearrangement joins TRBV5-1 to TRBJ2-3, with TRBD2 identical over 11 bases. Trimming at V came to 1 base and at J to 4 bases, leaving 5 bases not matched to a gene. The CDR3 is 16 amino acids. Germline CDR1 SGHRS, CDR2 YFSETQ. The CDR3, as DNA: TGCGCCAGCAGCTTGTCTAGCGGGGGGCCCCCAGATACGCAGTATTTT. It codes for CASSLSSGGPPDTQYF.

The rearrangement uses TRBV5-4 and TRBJ1-2; D call uncertain. The germline gives CDR1 SGHNT, CDR2 YYREEE (reference sequence). Between the trimmed V and J ends, which lost 4 bases and 8 bases, there was a span of 21 bases. The CDR3 length is 15 residues. This CDR3 reads CASSPPVGLGGGYTF. In DNA, the CDR3 is TGTGCCAGCAGCCCCCCGGTAGGATTAGGCGGCGGCTACACCTTC.

The chain links TRBV7-9 to TRBJ2-1, with 10 positions matching TRBD2. The germline V gene encodes CDR1 SEHNR and CDR2 FQNEAQ (reference sequence). The trim removed 3 bases at V and 6 bases at J, leaving 5 bases unmatched. The CDR3 is 15 residues long. The CDR3 region is CASSFITSGANEQFF. In DNA, the CDR3 is TGTGCCAGCAGCTTTATAACTAGCGGGGCCAATGAGCAGTTCTTC. The full variable domain, completed using reference TRBV7-9 and TRBJ2-1, is DTGVSQNPRHKITKRGQNVTFRCDPISEHNRLYWYRQTLGQGPEFLTYFQNEAQLEKSRLLSDRFSAERPKGSFSTLEIQRTEQGDSAMYLCASSFITSGANEQFFGPGTRLTVL.

The J gene is TRBJ2-7, the V gene TRBV27; possible D gene TRBD1, 6 bases. Germline V lookup: CDR1 MNHEY, CDR2 SMNVEV (reference sequence). This CDR3 is 16 amino acids long. Trimming removed 5 bases at V and 3 bases at J, with 20 bases between. CDR3: CASSPQPGTMVYEQYF. For the CDR3, the DNA is TGTGCCAGCAGTCCTCAGCCCGGGACAATGGTCTACGAGCAGTACTTC.

This chain joins TRBV6-5 and TRBJ2-1, with TRBD1 as a possible D gene (5 bases). The CDR3 has 16 amino acids. Trimming pared 2 bases from V and 2 bases from J, leaving 13 bases between. Germline V CDR1 and CDR2: MNHEY, SVGAGI. CDR3 amino acids: CASSYVRQGAYNEQFF. DNA for the CDR3: TGTGCCAGCAGTTACGTCCGGCAGGGTGCCTACAATGAGCAGTTCTTC.

The chain links TRBV6-4 to TRBJ2-1; a possible D gene is TRBD2 (7 bases). Germline CDR1 is MRHNA and CDR2 is SNTAGT. Trimming took 6 bases from V and 3 from J, leaving 15 bases between them. This CDR3 has 15 amino acids. The CDR3 DNA reads as TGTGCCAGCAGCTTAGAAGGGGGGGACTACAATGAGCAGTTCTTC. The encoded protein is CASSLEGGDYNEQFF.

The chain carries TRBV5-1 and TRBJ2-7; 7 nucleotides match TRBD1. J was trimmed by 3 bases and V by 0 bases; bases with no gene match: 6. Germline V gene lookup returns CDR1 SGHRS and CDR2 YFSETQ. The CDR3 spans 15 residues. DNA of the CDR3: TGCGCCAGCAGCTTGGCCGGGACAGTAAACTACGAGCAGTACTTC. This codes for CASSLAGTVNYEQYF.

This rearrangement joins TRBV9 to TRBJ2-7; 9 bases line up with TRBD1. Germline loops: CDR1 SGDLS, CDR2 YYNGEE. The J segment lost 4 bases and the V segment lost 3 bases, leaving 5 bases of the junction unmatched. This CDR3 is built from 14 residues. The CDR3 coding sequence is TGTGCCAGCAGCGGGGGACAGGGTCGATACGAGCAGTACTTC. It codes for CASSGGQGRYEQYF.

This chain's CDR3 is CASSKVSLEVQPQHF. The CDR3 DNA follows: TGTGCCAGTAGTAAAGTTTCGTTGGAGGTTCAGCCCCAGCATTTT. The chain joins TRBV19 to TRBJ1-5; D unresolved. There are 15 residues in the CDR3. Trimming stripped 4 bases from V and 6 bases from J, with 16 bases between. The germline V gene encodes CDR1 LNHDA and CDR2 SQIVND (reference sequence).

The chain couples TRBV11-2 to TRBJ1-5; D may be TRBD1 (6 bases). Germline CDR1 is SGHAT and CDR2 is FQNNGV. V was trimmed by 0 bases and J by 7 bases, leaving 13 bases between them. This CDR3 region has 15 residues. CDR3 sequence (DNA): TGTGCCAGCAGCTTAGATTGGGGGGGCGGGCAGCCCCAGCATTTT. Protein: CASSLDWGGGQPQHF.

This chain links TRBV5-4 with TRBJ2-2; 14 positions match TRBD2. The junction had 4 bases not matched to a gene; V was cut back by 3 bases and J by 6 bases. Per the germline V gene, CDR1 is SGHNT and CDR2 is YYREEE (reference sequence). The CDR3 is made up of 16 amino acids. CDR3 bases: TGTGCCAGCAGCTCGGGACTAGCGGGAGTGTCCGGGGAGCTGTTTTTT. Residues: CASSSGLAGVSGELFF.

The chain couples TRBV3-1 (or the pseudogene TRBV3-2) to TRBJ1-5; maybe TRBD1 (5 bases). V was shortened by 1 base and J by 7 bases, with 11 bases between the two germline ends. There are 14 residues in the CDR3. Germline V gives CDR1 LGHDT, CDR2 YNNKEL (reference sequence). DNA for the CDR3: TGTGCCAGCAGCCAAGGCCGGGGGGAACAGCCCCAGCATTTT. Translated, it gives CASSQGRGEQPQHF.

V and J are TRBV7-9 and TRBJ1-2; 8 bases align to TRBD1. Trimming removed 5 bases from V and 8 bases from J; junction bases left unmatched: 7. This CDR3 contains 13 residues. Germline V gene sequence: CDR1 SEHNR, CDR2 FQNEAQ (reference sequence). The CDR3 nucleotides are TGTGCCAGCAGCCATAGCGACAGGGGCGGCTACACCTTC. Amino acid sequence: CASSHSDRGGYTF. The full variable domain, completed using reference TRBV7-9 and TRBJ1-2, is DTGVSQNPRHKITKRGQNVTFRCDPISEHNRLYWYRQTLGQGPEFLTYFQNEAQLEKSRLLSDRFSAERPKGSFSTLEIQRTEQGDSAMYLCASSHSDRGGYTFGSGTRLTVV.

The chain joins TRBV28 to TRBJ1-4; D is possibly TRBD1 (5 bases). V dropped 4 bases and J dropped 1 base, with 13 bases sitting between them. The CDR3 loop spans 16 amino acids. Per the germline V gene, CDR1 is MDHEN and CDR2 is SYDVKM. CDR3 region: CASSSATGGTNEKLFF. DNA for the CDR3: TGTGCCAGCAGTTCCGCAACGGGGGGAACTAATGAAAAACTGTTTTTT.

The chain couples TRBV2 to TRBJ1-1; TRBD1 might be the D (5 bases). This CDR3 comprises 14 residues. Germline V gene sequence: CDR1 SNHLY, CDR2 FYNNEI. Trimming removed 6 bases at V and 4 bases at J, with 15 bases between. Written as DNA, the CDR3 is TGTGCCAGCAGGGCCGGACGGGGGAGCACTGAAGCTTTCTTT. It codes for CASRAGRGSTEAFF.

The chain is built from TRBV5-1 and TRBJ2-6; D is undetermined. V was clipped by 4 bases and J by 2 bases, with 7 bases between them. CDR3 size: 14 residues. The germline V gene encodes CDR1 SGHRS and CDR2 YFSETQ. This CDR3 reads CASSGEPGANVLTF. In DNA form, the CDR3 reads TGCGCCAGCAGCGGAGAGCCTGGGGCCAACGTCCTGACTTTC.

V and J are TRBV13 and TRBJ2-1; D is possibly TRBD1 (5 bases). Trimming removed 6 bases from V and 7 bases from J, with 10 bases in between. The CDR3 length is 12 residues. Germline V lookup: CDR1 PRHDT, CDR2 FYEKMQ (reference sequence). The CDR3 reads CASSQGFNEQFF. The CDR3 DNA is TGTGCCAGCAGTCAGGGCTTTAATGAGCAGTTCTTC.

The genes are TRBV7-9 and TRBJ1-6; D perhaps matches TRBD1 (5 bases). Germline CDR1 reads SEHNR; CDR2 reads FQNEAQ (reference sequence). The CDR3 has 15 amino acids. Trimming removed 2 bases from V and 7 bases from J, with 12 bases in between. CDR3 amino acids: CASSLQRQSNSPLHF. The CDR3 DNA reads TGTGCCAGCAGCTTACAGAGACAGTCGAATTCACCCCTCCACTTT.

This chain joins TRBV28 and TRBJ2-7; TRBD2 matches at 12 bases. Germline V gives CDR1 MDHEN, CDR2 SYDVKM. The CDR3 runs to 16 residues. After removal of 4 bases from V and 2 bases from J, the junction contained 6 bases not matched to a gene. The CDR3 DNA is TGTGCCAGCAGTTCCCCACGGACTAGCGGGACCTACGAGCAGTACTTC. Encoded protein: CASSSPRTSGTYEQYF.